These 17 T cell receptor beta chains were all obtained from the same sample, sequenced in a study of blood T cells in healthy people across ages. The use of a sample-barcoded 5' primer and a J-beta primer mix characterized a second PCR of about 6 to 12 cycles. One entry per CDR3 protein results from TCRdb running MiXCR on the 5' RACE reads. This table holds 1,500,000 or so distinct CDR3 sequences, approximately 43% found once. Sequenced sample: blood. Receptors were obtained from a woman under 30 in good health.

The chain couples TRBV7-3 to TRBJ2-1, with 8 positions matching TRBD2. The J call is in doubt because the DNA end fits TRBJ2-7 better. The CDR3 covers 18 residues. CDR1 and CDR2 (germline): SGHTA, FQGTGA. The CDR3 DNA reads as TGTGCCAGCAGCTTAAGATCTAGCGGGTCTTACCCTTACAATGAGCAGTACTTC. Its translation: CASSLRSSGSYPYNEQYF.

This chain connects TRBV27 to TRBJ2-5; 7 positions match TRBD1. The V and J ends lost 5 bases and 1 base, in that order; junction bases with no gene match: 10. CDR1 is MNHEY, CDR2 SMNVEV, per germline (reference sequence). The CDR3 extends over 16 amino acids. The CDR3 coding sequence is TGTGCCAGCAGTGCCTACCCCGGGACAGCCCAAGAGACCCAGTACTTC. Its protein product is CASSAYPGTAQETQYF.

This chain connects TRBV5-1 to TRBJ1-1; no clear D. V lost 0 bases and J 0 bases, leaving 9 bases between the germline ends. CDR3 length: 15 amino acids. Germline V gives CDR1 SGHRS, CDR2 YFSETQ. CDR3 sequence: CASSLATSLNTEAFF. In DNA form, the CDR3 reads TGCGCCAGCAGCTTGGCCACCAGCCTGAACACTGAAGCTTTCTTT.

The DNA of the CDR3 is TGTGCCAGCAGTTTAAAAGGGTGGGGAAATCAGCCCCAGCATTTT. Encoded protein: CASSLKGWGNQPQHF. V is TRBV12-3 or TRBV12-4 and J is TRBJ1-5; D gene unclear. The CDR3 is 15 residues long. V lost 2 bases and J lost 4, with 12 bases in between.

This chain links TRBV9 with TRBJ2-5; 7 nucleotides align to TRBD1. This CDR3 has 13 residues. Germline V CDR1 and CDR2: SGDLS, YYNGEE. V lost 6 bases, J lost 5 bases, and 7 bases stayed unmatched. The CDR3, as DNA: TGTGCCAGCACTAGACAGGGTTACGAGACCCAGTACTTC. It translates to CASTRQGYETQYF.

In DNA, the CDR3 is TGTGCCAGCAGCCAAGAGGTATTATCCTTCTCTGGGGCCAACGTCCTGACTTTC. The encoded protein is CASSQEVLSFSGANVLTF. The chain recombines TRBV14 with TRBJ2-6; D not certain. Deletions cut 0 bases from V and 0 bases from J, with 12 bases between. The CDR3 extends over 18 amino acids. Per the germline V gene, CDR1 is SGHDN and CDR2 is FVKESK.

The chain joins TRBV27 to TRBJ1-2; 11 bases are shared with TRBD1. V lost 3 bases to trimming and J lost 11 bases; unmatched junction nucleotides: 8. Germline V gene lookup returns CDR1 MNHEY and CDR2 SMNVEV (reference sequence). This CDR3 is 14 amino acids long. The CDR3 DNA reads TGTGCCAGCAGTTTGATTCGGGACAGGGGGTTTTACACCTTC. This sequence encodes CASSLIRDRGFYTF.

V and J are TRBV7-9 and TRBJ2-4; D is unresolved. The CDR3 is made up of 12 amino acids. CDR1 is SEHNR, CDR2 FQNEAQ, per germline (reference sequence). Between the trimmed V and J ends, which lost 3 bases and 8 bases, there was a span of 8 bases. The CDR3 DNA reads as TGTGCCAGCAGCTTTATGCTGGACATTCAGTACTTC. Translation gives CASSFMLDIQYF.

This clonotype was seen a single time. Mismatch with germline at one junction end may stem from a read error. The chain carries TRBV4-3 and TRBJ2-7; 9 positions match TRBD1. The CDR3 runs to 15 residues. The germline V gene has CDR1 LGHNA and CDR2 YSLEER. CDR3 amino acids: CAGSAGTGYSYEQYF. CDR3 sequence (DNA): TGCGCCGGCAGCGCCGGGACAGGGTACTCCTACGAGCAGTACTTC.

V usage is TRBV2 and J usage is TRBJ1-2; D is perhaps TRBD1 (5 bases). The CDR3 sequence is 13 residues long. The V gene's germline CDR1 is SNHLY and CDR2 FYNNEI. Trimming pared 3 bases from V and 3 bases from J, leaving 8 bases between. The DNA of the CDR3 is TGTGCCAGCAGTGATCAGGGCTACTATGGCTACACCTTC. It translates to CASSDQGYYGYTF.

V is TRBV28 and J is TRBJ2-5; 8 nucleotides line up with TRBD1. Trimming at V came to 8 bases and at J to 13 bases, leaving 18 bases not matched to a gene. In germline, CDR1 is MDHEN, CDR2 SYDVKM. This CDR3 has 14 residues. The CDR3 loop reads CASFRPDRAYERYF. Written as DNA, the CDR3 is TGTGCCAGCTTTCGCCCGGACAGGGCCTACGAGCGGTACTTC. The variable domain in full, with the rest retrieved from reference TRBV28 and TRBJ2-5, is DVKVTQSSRYLVKRTGEKVFLECVQDMDHENMFWYRQDPGLGLRLIYFSYDVKMKEKGDIPEGYSVSREKKERFSLILESASTNQTSMYLCASFRPDRAYERYFGPGTRLLVL.

The chain recombines TRBV18 with TRBJ2-3; D is unclear. Germline loops: CDR1 KGHSH, CDR2 LQKENI. The CDR3 sequence is 13 residues long. Trimming stripped 6 bases from V and 2 bases from J, with 9 bases between. CDR3 DNA sequence: TGTGCCAGCTCCCCTGGGGACACAGATACGCAGTATTTT. Its protein is CASSPGDTDTQYF.

This chain links TRBV6-5 with TRBJ2-3; tentatively, D is TRBD2 (5 bases). From germline, CDR1 is MNHEY and CDR2 SVGAGI. V shed 2 bases and J shed 5 bases, with 32 bases lying between them. CDR3 size: 21 residues. The CDR3 region has the DNA TGTGCCAGCAGTTACAGTGGAGGCCCAGATACGCAGGATTTTGGTGAAGATACGCAGTATTTT. It codes for CASSYSGGPDTQDFGEDTQYF.

With regard to this clonotype: A junction end diverges from the germline sequence, so it may reflect a read error. The chain joins TRBV10-3 to TRBJ2-1; D is possibly TRBD1 or TRBD2 (6 bases each). The germline V gene encodes CDR1 ENHRY and CDR2 SYGVKD. This CDR3 comprises 12 residues. CDR3 amino acids: CAIGERGDEQFF. DNA for the CDR3: TGTGCCATCGGTGAGAGGGGGGATGAGCAGTTCTTC.

This chain joins TRBV3-1 and TRBJ1-5; D is unresolved. CDR1 and CDR2 (germline): LGHDT, YNNKEL (reference sequence). Trimming removed 0 bases from V and 9 bases from J, with 9 bases in between. The CDR3 consists of 13 residues. CDR3 protein: CASSQDPRPPQHF. The CDR3 DNA reads as TGTGCCAGCAGCCAAGACCCCCGGCCGCCCCAGCATTTT.

This clonotype turned up a few times. The CDR3 sequence is CSARDVLGTPVEQFF. CDR3 nucleotide sequence: TGCAGTGCTAGAGACGTCCTCGGGACTCCCGTTGAGCAGTTCTTC. This chain connects TRBV20-1 to TRBJ2-1; tentative D call: TRBD2 (6 bases). Trimming shortened V by 0 bases and J by 9 bases, and 18 bases separated the two germline ends. The germline CDR1 and CDR2 sequences are DFQATT and SNEGSKA (reference sequence). The CDR3 runs 15 residues.

The rearrangement uses TRBV28 and TRBJ1-5, with 7 nucleotides matching TRBD1. The CDR3 is 12 residues long. V shed 8 bases and J 7 bases; nucleotides not matched to a gene: 5. Germline CDR1 is MDHEN and CDR2 is SYDVKM. The CDR3 DNA reads as TGTGCCAGCCTGACAGGGTTACAGCCCCAGCATTTT. Its translation: CASLTGLQPQHF.